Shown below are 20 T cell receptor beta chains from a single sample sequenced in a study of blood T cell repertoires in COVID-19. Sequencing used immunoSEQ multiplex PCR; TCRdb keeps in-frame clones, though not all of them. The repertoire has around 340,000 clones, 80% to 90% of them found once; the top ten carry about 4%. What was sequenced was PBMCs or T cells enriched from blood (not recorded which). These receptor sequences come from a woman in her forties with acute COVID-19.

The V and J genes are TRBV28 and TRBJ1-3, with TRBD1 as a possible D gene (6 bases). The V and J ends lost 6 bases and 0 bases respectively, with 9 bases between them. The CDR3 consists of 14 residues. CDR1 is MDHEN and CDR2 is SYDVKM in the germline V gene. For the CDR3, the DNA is TGTGCCAGCAGGCAGGGGAACTCTGGAAACACCATATATTTT. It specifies CASRQGNSGNTIYF.

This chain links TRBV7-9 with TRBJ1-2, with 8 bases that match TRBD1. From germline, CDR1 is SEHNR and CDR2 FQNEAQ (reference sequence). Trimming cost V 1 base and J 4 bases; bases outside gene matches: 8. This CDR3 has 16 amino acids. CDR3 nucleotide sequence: TGTGCCAGCAGCTTAGTTCCCGGACAGGGCCCCTATGGCTACACCTTC. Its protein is CASSLVPGQGPYGYTF.

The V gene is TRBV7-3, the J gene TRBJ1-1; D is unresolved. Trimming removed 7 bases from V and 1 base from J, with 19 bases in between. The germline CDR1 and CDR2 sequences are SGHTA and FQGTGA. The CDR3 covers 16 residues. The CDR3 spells CASKRLRNRKNTEAFF. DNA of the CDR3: TGTGCCAGCAAAAGGCTCCGGAACAGAAAGAACACTGAAGCTTTCTTT.

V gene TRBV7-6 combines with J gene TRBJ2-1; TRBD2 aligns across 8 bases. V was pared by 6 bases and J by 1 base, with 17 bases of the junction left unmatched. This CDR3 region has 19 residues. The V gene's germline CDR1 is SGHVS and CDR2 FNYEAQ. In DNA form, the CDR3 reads TGTGCCAGCAGTCATCCCAAGCGGGGGAGGGGCACATCCTACAATGAGCAGTTCTTC. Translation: CASSHPKRGRGTSYNEQFF.

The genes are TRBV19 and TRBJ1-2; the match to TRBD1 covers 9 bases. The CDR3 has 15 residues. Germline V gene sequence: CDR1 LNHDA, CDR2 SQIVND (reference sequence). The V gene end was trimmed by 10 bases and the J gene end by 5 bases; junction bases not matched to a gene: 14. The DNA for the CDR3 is TGTGCCACCCGGGTAGGGGGACAGGGCCATTATGGCTACACCTTC. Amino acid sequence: CATRVGGQGHYGYTF. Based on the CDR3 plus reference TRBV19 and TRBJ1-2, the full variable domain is DGGITQSPKYLFRKEGQNVTLSCEQNLNHDAMYWYRQDPGQGLRLIYYSQIVNDFQKGDIAEGYSVSREKKESFPLTVTSAQKNPTAFYLCATRVGGQGHYGYTFGSGTRLTVV.

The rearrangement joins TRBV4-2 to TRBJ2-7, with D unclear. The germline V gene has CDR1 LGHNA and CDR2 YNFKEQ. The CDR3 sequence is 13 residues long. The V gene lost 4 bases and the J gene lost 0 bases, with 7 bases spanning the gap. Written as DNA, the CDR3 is TGTGCCAGCAGCCCGCGGAGCTCCTACGAGCAGTACTTC. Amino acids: CASSPRSSYEQYF.

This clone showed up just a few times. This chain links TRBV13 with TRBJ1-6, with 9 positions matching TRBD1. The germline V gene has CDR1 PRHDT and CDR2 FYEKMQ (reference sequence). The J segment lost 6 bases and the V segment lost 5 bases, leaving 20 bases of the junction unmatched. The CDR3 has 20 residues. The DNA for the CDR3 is TGTGCCAGCAGCCTGGCCTTACAGGGGGCCCGGAGGCCCCGTAATTCACCCCTCCACTTT. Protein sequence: CASSLALQGARRPRNSPLHF. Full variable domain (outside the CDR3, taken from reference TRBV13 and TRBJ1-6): AAGVIQSPRHLIKEKRETATLKCYPIPRHDTVYWYQQGPGQDPQFLISFYEKMQSDKGSIPDRFSAQQFSDYHSELNMSSLELGDSALYFCASSLALQGARRPRNSPLHFGNGTRLTVT.

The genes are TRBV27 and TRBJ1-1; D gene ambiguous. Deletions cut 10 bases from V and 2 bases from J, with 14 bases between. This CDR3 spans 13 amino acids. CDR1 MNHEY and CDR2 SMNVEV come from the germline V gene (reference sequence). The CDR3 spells CAIPWRVNTEAFF. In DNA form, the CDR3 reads TGTGCCATCCCGTGGAGGGTTAACACTGAAGCTTTCTTT.

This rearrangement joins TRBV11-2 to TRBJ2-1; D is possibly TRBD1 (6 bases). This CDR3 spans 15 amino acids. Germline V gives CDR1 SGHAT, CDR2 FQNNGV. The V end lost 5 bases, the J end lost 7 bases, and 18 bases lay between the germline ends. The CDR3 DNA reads TGTGCCAGCAGCCCTACTACAGGGATTGGGAATGAGCAGTTCTTC. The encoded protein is CASSPTTGIGNEQFF.

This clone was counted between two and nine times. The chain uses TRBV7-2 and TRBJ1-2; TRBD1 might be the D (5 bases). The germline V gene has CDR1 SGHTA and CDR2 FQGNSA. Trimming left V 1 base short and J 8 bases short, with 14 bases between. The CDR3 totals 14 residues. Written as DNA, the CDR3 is TGTGCCAGCAGCTTAGGACAGAACTTGCCCGGCTACACCTTC. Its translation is CASSLGQNLPGYTF. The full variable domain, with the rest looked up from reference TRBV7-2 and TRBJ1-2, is GAGVSQSPSNKVTEKGKDVELRCDPISGHTALYWYRQSLGQGLEFLIYFQGNSAPDKSGLPSDRFSAERTGGSVSTLTIQRTQQEDSAVYLCASSLGQNLPGYTFGSGTRLTVV.

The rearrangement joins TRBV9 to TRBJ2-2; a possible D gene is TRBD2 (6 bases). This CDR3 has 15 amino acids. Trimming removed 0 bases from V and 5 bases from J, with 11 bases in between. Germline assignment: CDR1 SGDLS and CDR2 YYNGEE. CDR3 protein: CASSVGGTGTGELFF. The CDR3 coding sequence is TGTGCCAGCAGCGTAGGAGGGACTGGAACCGGGGAGCTGTTTTTT.

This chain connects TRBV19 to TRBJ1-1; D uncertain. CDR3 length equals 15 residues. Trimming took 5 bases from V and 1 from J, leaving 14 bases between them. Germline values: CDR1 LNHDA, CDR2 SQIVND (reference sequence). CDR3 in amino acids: CASSLYSPTNTEAFF. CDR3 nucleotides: TGTGCCAGTAGTTTATATTCCCCTACGAACACTGAAGCTTTCTTT.

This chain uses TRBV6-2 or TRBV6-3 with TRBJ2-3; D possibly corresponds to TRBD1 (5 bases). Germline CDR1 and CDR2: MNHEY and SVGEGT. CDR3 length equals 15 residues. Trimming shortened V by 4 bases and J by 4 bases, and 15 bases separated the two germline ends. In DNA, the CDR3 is TGTGCCAGCAGTTCGACACAGGTTATTGCAGATACGCAGTATTTT. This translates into CASSSTQVIADTQYF.

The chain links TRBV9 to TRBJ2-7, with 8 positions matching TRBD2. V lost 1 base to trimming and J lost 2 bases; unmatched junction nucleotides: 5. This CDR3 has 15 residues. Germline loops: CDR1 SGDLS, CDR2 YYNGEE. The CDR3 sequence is CASSVLPSGPYEQYF. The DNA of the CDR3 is TGTGCCAGCAGCGTATTACCTAGCGGGCCCTACGAGCAGTACTTC. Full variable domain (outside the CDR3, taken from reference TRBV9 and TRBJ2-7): DSGVTQTPKHLITATGQRVTLRCSPRSGDLSVYWYQQSLDQGLQFLIQYYNGEERAKGNILERFSAQQFPDLHSELNLSSLELGDSALYFCASSVLPSGPYEQYFGPGTRLTVT.

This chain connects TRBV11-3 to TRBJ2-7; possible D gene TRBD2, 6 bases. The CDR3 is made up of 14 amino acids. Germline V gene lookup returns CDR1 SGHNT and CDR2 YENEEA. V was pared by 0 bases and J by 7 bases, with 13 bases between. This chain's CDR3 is CASSLDSARGEQYF. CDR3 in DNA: TGTGCCAGCAGCTTAGACTCTGCTCGGGGGGAGCAGTACTTC. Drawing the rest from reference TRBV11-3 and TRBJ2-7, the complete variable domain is EAGVVQSPRYKIIEKKQPVAFWCNPISGHNTLYWYLQNLGQGPELLIRYENEEAVDDSQLPKDRFSAERLKGVDSTLKIQPAELGDSAVYLCASSLDSARGEQYFGPGTRLTVT.

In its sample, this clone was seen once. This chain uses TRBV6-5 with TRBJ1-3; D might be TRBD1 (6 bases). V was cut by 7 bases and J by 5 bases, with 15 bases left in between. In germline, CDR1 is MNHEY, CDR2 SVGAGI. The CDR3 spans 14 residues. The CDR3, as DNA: TGTGCCAGCATTGCACAGGGAGGGAGAAACACCATATATTTT. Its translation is CASIAQGGRNTIYF.

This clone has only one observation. CDR3 region: CSASRTGLAGSSYNEQFF. The CDR3 DNA follows: TGCAGTGCTAGTAGGACAGGACTAGCGGGGAGCTCCTACAATGAGCAGTTCTTC. The chain couples TRBV20-1 to TRBJ2-1; 12 nucleotides line up with TRBD2. Germline lookup yields CDR1 DFQATT and CDR2 SNEGSKA (reference sequence). The CDR3 loop spans 18 amino acids. J lost 0 bases, V lost 3 bases, and 9 bases had no gene match.

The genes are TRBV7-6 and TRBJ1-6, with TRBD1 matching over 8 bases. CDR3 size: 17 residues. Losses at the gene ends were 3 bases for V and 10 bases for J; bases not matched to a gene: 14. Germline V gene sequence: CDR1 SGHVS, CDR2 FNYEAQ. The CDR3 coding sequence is TGTGCCAGCAGCTTGGTTCTTCCTGGACAGGGACCCTCACCCCTCCACTTT. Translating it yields CASSLVLPGQGPSPLHF.

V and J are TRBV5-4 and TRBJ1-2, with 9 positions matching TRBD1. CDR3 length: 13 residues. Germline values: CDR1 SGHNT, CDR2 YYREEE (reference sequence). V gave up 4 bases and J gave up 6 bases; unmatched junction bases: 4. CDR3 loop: CASSRTGDHGYTF. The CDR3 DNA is TGTGCCAGCAGCCGGACAGGGGATCATGGCTACACCTTC. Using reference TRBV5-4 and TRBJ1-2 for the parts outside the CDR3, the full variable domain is ETGVTQSPTHLIKTRGQQVTLRCSSQSGHNTVSWYQQALGQGPQFIFQYYREEENGRGNFPPRFSGLQFPNYSSELNVNALELDDSALYLCASSRTGDHGYTFGSGTRLTVV.

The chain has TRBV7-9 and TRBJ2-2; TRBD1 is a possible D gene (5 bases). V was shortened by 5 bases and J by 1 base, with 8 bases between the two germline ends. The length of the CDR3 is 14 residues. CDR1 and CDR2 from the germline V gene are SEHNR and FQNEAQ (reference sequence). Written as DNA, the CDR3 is TGTGCCAGCAGCCAAGACAGGAACACCGGGGAGCTGTTTTTT. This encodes CASSQDRNTGELFF.